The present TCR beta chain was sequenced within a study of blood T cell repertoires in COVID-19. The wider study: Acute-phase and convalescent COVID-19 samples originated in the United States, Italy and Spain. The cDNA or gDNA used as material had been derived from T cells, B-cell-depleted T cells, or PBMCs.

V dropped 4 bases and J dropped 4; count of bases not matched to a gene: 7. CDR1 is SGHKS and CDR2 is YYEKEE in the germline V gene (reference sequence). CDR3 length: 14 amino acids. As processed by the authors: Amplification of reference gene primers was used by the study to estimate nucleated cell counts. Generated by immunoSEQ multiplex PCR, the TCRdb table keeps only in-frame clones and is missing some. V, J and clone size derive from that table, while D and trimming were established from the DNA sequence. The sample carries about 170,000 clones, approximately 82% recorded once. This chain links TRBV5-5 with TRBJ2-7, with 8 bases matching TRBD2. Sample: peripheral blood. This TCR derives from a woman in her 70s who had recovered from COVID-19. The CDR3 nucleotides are TGTGCCAGCAGCAAACTAGCGGACCTTTACGAGCAGTACTTC. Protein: CASSKLADLYEQYF.